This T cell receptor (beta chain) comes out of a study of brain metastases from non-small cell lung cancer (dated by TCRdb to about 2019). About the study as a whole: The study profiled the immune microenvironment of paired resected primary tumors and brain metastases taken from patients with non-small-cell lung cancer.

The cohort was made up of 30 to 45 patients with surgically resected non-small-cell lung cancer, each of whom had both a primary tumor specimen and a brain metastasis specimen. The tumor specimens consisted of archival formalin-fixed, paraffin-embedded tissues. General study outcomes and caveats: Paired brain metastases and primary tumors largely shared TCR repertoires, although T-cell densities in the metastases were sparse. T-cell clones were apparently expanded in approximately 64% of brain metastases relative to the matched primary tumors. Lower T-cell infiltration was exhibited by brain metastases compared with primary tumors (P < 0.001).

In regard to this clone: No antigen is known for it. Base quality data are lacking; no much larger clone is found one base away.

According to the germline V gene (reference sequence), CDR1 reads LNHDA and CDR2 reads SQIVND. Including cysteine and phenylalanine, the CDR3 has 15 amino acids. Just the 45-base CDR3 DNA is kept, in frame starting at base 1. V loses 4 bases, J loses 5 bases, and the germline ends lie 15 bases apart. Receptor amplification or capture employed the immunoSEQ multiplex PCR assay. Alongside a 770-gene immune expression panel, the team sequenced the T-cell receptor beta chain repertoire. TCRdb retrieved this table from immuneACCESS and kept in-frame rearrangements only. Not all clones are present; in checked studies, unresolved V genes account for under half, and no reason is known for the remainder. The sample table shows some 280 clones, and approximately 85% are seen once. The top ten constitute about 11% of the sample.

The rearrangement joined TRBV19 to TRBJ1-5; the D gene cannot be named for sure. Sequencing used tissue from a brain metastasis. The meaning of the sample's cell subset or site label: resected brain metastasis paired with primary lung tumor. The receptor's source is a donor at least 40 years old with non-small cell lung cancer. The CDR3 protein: CASSNGFTRYQPQHF. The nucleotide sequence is TGTGCCAGTAGTAATGGGTTCACCAGGTATCAGCCCCAGCATTTT.